Listed below are T cell receptor beta chains from one sample, sequenced in a study of cytomegalovirus exposure and HLA in healthy donors. Assay: immunoSEQ multiplex PCR; the TCRdb copy retains only in-frame clones and omits some. The repertoire holds 150,000 to 200,000 clones, with approximately 80% as singletons. The sample was PBMCs. The source is a woman aged 45-65 years in good health and CMV-seronegative. Both conserved end residues are part of each CDR3. D genes are given only for firm matches. Clone size, where shown, is once, few, many, or a class for clones that have expanded.

J gene,D gene,clone size,V gene,CDR3 length,CDR3 protein,CDR3 DNA
TRBJ2-2,TRBD1,.,TRBV19,15,CASSIGQGGTGELFF,TGTGCCAGTAGTATAGGACAGGGTGGGACCGGGGAGCTGTTTTTT
TRBJ2-7,TRBD2,.,TRBV16,18,CASSQSNPLTSGRNEQYF,TGTGCCAGCAGCCAATCCAATCCCCTGACTAGCGGGAGAAACGAGCAGTACTTC
TRBJ1-2,TRBD1,.,TRBV29-1,14,CSVEPRQGNYGYTF,TGCAGCGTTGAGCCACGACAGGGAAACTATGGCTACACCTTC
TRBJ2-1,TRBD1,.,TRBV5-1,14,CASSLGQGVNEQFF,TGCGCCAGCAGCTTAGGCCAGGGGGTCAATGAGCAGTTCTTC
TRBJ2-1,TRBD2,.,TRBV6-5,12,CASRTGLAGWFF,TGTGCCAGCAGGACGGGACTAGCGGGCTGGTTCTTC
TRBJ2-3,TRBD1,.,TRBV5-1,15,CASSPGQGRTDTQYF,TGCGCCAGCAGCCCCGGACAGGGACGCACAGATACGCAGTATTTT
TRBJ2-3,TRBD2,.,TRBV7-2,14,CASSLDSYLAGPYF,TGTGCCAGCAGCTTAGATTCGTATCTAGCGGGACCGTATTTT
TRBJ1-6,.,.,TRBV18,13,CASSSDRNSPLHF,TGTGCCAGCTCATCAGACAGAAATTCACCCCTCCACTTT
TRBJ1-5,TRBD1,.,TRBV6-1,18,CASSGGLGQGGSNQPQHF,TGTGCCAGCAGTGGGGGTTTAGGACAGGGAGGTAGCAATCAGCCCCAGCATTTT
TRBJ2-7,.,few,TRBV7-2,17,CASSPSRGRGSFYEQYF,TGTGCCAGCAGCCCCTCCCGGGGGCGCGGGAGCTTCTACGAGCAGTACTTC
TRBJ2-5,TRBD2,.,TRBV4-1,18,CASSRVRTGTSGQETQYF,TGCGCCAGCAGCCGAGTCCGCACCGGGACTAGTGGGCAAGAGACCCAGTACTTC
TRBJ2-3,.,.,TRBV11-3,16,CASSSGRQAHTDTQYF,TGTGCCAGCAGCTCCGGCAGGCAGGCTCACACAGATACGCAGTATTTT
TRBJ1-5,.,.,TRBV19,14,CASTTGGAWQPQHF,TGTGCCAGTACCACTGGGGGGGCATGGCAGCCCCAGCATTTT
TRBJ1-5,.,.,TRBV7-9,15,CSSSLASFSNQPQHF,TGTTCCAGCAGCTTAGCTAGCTTCAGCAATCAGCCCCAGCATTTT
TRBJ2-1,TRBD2,.,TRBV7-6,20,CASSLVQLGPLAGMRGEQFF,TGTGCCAGCAGCTTAGTTCAGTTGGGGCCACTAGCGGGGATGCGGGGTGAGCAGTTCTTC
TRBJ1-1,.,.,TRBV4-3,12,CASSQVYGEAFF,TGCGCCAGCAGCCAAGTGTACGGTGAAGCTTTCTTT
TRBJ2-7,.,.,TRBV5-1,14,CASQREGVSYEQYF,TGCGCCAGCCAGAGGGAGGGGGTATCCTACGAGCAGTACTTC
TRBJ2-7,.,.,TRBV6-1,16,CASSEGAGRTSYEQYF,TGTGCCAGCAGTGAGGGAGCGGGCAGGACAAGCTACGAGCAGTACTTC
TRBJ1-2,.,.,TRBV4-1,17,CASSQLASPPGSYGYTF,TGCGCCAGCAGCCAACTTGCCTCCCCGCCGGGAAGCTATGGCTACACCTTC
TRBJ1-4,.,.,TRBV7-2,15,CASRGGGLTNEKLFF,TGTGCCAGTAGAGGGGGGGGGCTTACTAATGAAAAACTGTTTTTT
TRBJ2-4,.,.,TRBV29-1,11,CSVELSNIQYF,TGCAGCGTTGAATTATCGAACATTCAGTACTTC
TRBJ1-1,TRBD1,once,TRBV19,16,CASSLLQGARSTEAFF,TGTGCCAGTAGTTTATTACAGGGGGCGAGGAGCACTGAAGCTTTCTTT
TRBJ2-1,.,few,TRBV7-2,15,CASSVDKSSYNEQFF,TGTGCCAGCAGTGTGGACAAGAGCTCCTACAATGAGCAGTTCTTC
TRBJ1-2,.,.,TRBV6-5,11,CASLGGDGYTF,TGTGCCAGCCTGGGGGGGGATGGCTACACCTTC
TRBJ2-2,.,.,TRBV5-1,17,CASSLTATGTSTGELFF,TGCGCCAGCAGCTTGACCGCAACCGGGACAAGCACCGGGGAGCTGTTTTTT
TRBJ2-5,.,.,TRBV30,13,CAWSVAFGETQYF,TGTGCCTGGAGTGTGGCTTTTGGAGAGACCCAGTACTTC
TRBJ2-7,.,.,TRBV10-3,14,CAISGQGSSYEQYF,TGTGCCATCAGTGGGCAGGGGAGCTCCTACGAGCAGTACTTC
TRBJ2-7,.,.,TRBV4-1,15,CASSPGGFEDYEQYF,TGCGCCAGCAGCCCTGGGGGCTTCGAGGACTACGAGCAGTACTTC
TRBJ2-1,TRBD1,.,TRBV9,16,CASSTLGTGGYNEQFF,TGTGCCAGCAGCACCCTTGGGACAGGGGGATACAATGAGCAGTTCTTC
TRBJ1-6,.,.,TRBV4-3,15,CASSQGGLDNSPLHF,TGCGCCAGCAGCCAAGGCGGACTGGACAATTCACCCCTCCACTTT
TRBJ2-7,TRBD1,.,TRBV7-8,16,CASRYNRDRASYEQYF,TGTGCCAGCAGATATAACCGGGACAGGGCTTCCTACGAGCAGTACTTC
TRBJ2-1,TRBD2,.,TRBV6-5,15,CASSYLRREYNEQFF,TGTGCCAGCAGTTACTTACGGCGGGAGTACAATGAGCAGTTCTTC